The following is a T cell receptor (beta chain) sequence with its context. Its antigen is unidentified. These data belong to a study of T cells expressing NK-cell markers. Findings and limits, study-wide: As a fraction of CD8+ T cells, dominant NKG2C+ clonotypes reached about 1.0-8% in six donors. In several donors, dominant clonotypes made up about 28.3-65% of CD3+CD56-NKG2C+ cells.

CDR1 SNHLY and CDR2 FYNNEI come from the germline V gene. The CDR3 extends over 13 amino acids. From the 5' RACE reads, TCRdb lists one entry per CDR3 protein and no DNA. In all, the sample yields approximately 3,000 distinct CDR3 sequences. The chain uses TRBV2 and TRBJ2-5; TCRdb returns TRBD2, unconfirmable since there is no DNA. The TCR was taken from a man aged 18-75 years in good health. Input material: blood T cells: a sorted CD56 or NKG2C T cell subset, CD4+ or CD8+ T cells, or bulk PBMC T cells (not recorded which). CDR3 loop: CASRAGVKETQYF.